This T cell receptor (beta chain) stems from a study of control samples from healthy donors and cancer patients. Here immunoSEQ multiplex PCR was the method, and the copy in TCRdb shows in-frame clones only, minus some. Here the sample spans 130,000 to 150,000 clones, roughly 89% being singletons. The CDR3 is 16 amino acids. J was trimmed by 2 bases and V by 0 bases; bases with no gene match: 6. Germline V lookup: CDR1 SGHNT, CDR2 YYREEE (reference sequence). The chain couples TRBV5-4 to TRBJ1-2; 8 positions agree with TRBD1. The sequence derives from a man under 40 in good health. Sample: blood. The CDR3 region is CASSLAGGHVNYGYTF. The CDR3 DNA reads as TGTGCCAGCAGCTTGGCAGGGGGCCACGTCAACTATGGCTACACCTTC.